These T cell receptor beta chains were read from a single sample in a study of CD4 T cells in relation to SARS-CoV-2 and coronaviruses. Assay used: immunoSEQ multiplex PCR; TCRdb lists only in-frame clones, some missing. Here the sample spans roughly 68,000 clones, 93% being singletons. Source material: naive CD4+ T cells from PBMCs. These receptors were obtained from a human donor in good health. CDR3s include the opening cysteine and the closing phenylalanine or tryptophan. Fields, in order: clone size, J gene, V gene, D gene, CDR3 length, CDR3 DNA, CDR3 protein. D genes are given only for firm matches. The size field is filled for only some rows; it gives once, few, many or a size class.

clone_size: .
j_call: TRBJ2-7
v_call: TRBV21-1
d_call: .
cdr3_length: 13
cdr3_nt: TGTGCCAGCAGCAGGGTCTCCTCCTACGAGCAGTACTTC
cdr3_aa: CASSRVSSYEQYF

clone_size: .
j_call: TRBJ2-1
v_call: TRBV24-1
d_call: TRBD1
cdr3_length: 13
cdr3_nt: TGTGCCACCAGTGATATTACAGGGGGTGAGCAGTTCTTC
cdr3_aa: CATSDITGGEQFF

clone_size: .
j_call: TRBJ1-5
v_call: TRBV6-2/TRBV6-3
d_call: .
cdr3_length: 14
cdr3_nt: TGTGCCAGCAGTTACGGGCAGGGCCATCAGCCCCAGCATTTT
cdr3_aa: CASSYGQGHQPQHF

clone_size: once
j_call: TRBJ2-7
v_call: TRBV28
d_call: .
cdr3_length: 12
cdr3_nt: TGTGCCAGCAGTTTAAGGCAGTACGAGCAGTACTTC
cdr3_aa: CASSLRQYEQYF

clone_size: .
j_call: TRBJ2-2
v_call: TRBV3-1/TRBV3-2
d_call: .
cdr3_length: 14
cdr3_nt: TGTGCCAGCAGCACTAGGGGACTCCGCGGGGAGCTGTTTTTT
cdr3_aa: CASSTRGLRGELFF

clone_size: .
j_call: TRBJ2-2
v_call: TRBV4-3
d_call: TRBD2
cdr3_length: 15
cdr3_nt: TGCGCCAGCAGACAAAACCGGCCGGGGGGATTTCGGCTGTTTTTT
cdr3_aa: CASRQNRPGGFRLFF

clone_size: once
j_call: TRBJ2-5
v_call: TRBV2
d_call: .
cdr3_length: 13
cdr3_nt: TGTGCCAGCAGTGAAATACTGGAAGAGACCCAGTACTTC
cdr3_aa: CASSEILEETQYF

clone_size: .
j_call: TRBJ2-1
v_call: TRBV7-3
d_call: .
cdr3_length: 14
cdr3_nt: TGTGCCAGCAGCATCCGGAACTCCTACAATGAGCAGTTCTTC
cdr3_aa: CASSIRNSYNEQFF

clone_size: .
j_call: TRBJ1-5
v_call: TRBV19
d_call: .
cdr3_length: 16
cdr3_nt: TGTGCCAGTGCCCCGCTTGGCAGGGGAAGGGATCAGCCCCAGCATTTT
cdr3_aa: CASAPLGRGRDQPQHF

clone_size: .
j_call: TRBJ1-2
v_call: TRBV5-8
d_call: TRBD1
cdr3_length: 16
cdr3_nt: TGTGCCAGCAGCGGAGGGGAGAGGGGGCGGCGGAATGGCTACACCTTC
cdr3_aa: CASSGGERGRRNGYTF

clone_size: .
j_call: TRBJ2-1
v_call: TRBV21-1
d_call: .
cdr3_length: 16
cdr3_nt: TGTGCCAGCAGCTTAAGGCTGGGCAGGGACAACAATGAGCAGTTCTTC
cdr3_aa: CASSLRLGRDNNEQFF

clone_size: .
j_call: TRBJ1-1
v_call: TRBV9
d_call: .
cdr3_length: 13
cdr3_nt: TGTGCCAGCAGCGTAAGGAGTTTGACTGAAGCTTTCTTT
cdr3_aa: CASSVRSLTEAFF

clone_size: .
j_call: TRBJ2-2
v_call: TRBV18
d_call: .
cdr3_length: 15
cdr3_nt: TGTGCCAGCTCACCGGTACACTCAAACACCGGGGAGCTGTTTTTT
cdr3_aa: CASSPVHSNTGELFF

clone_size: .
j_call: TRBJ2-4
v_call: TRBV7-9
d_call: .
cdr3_length: 12
cdr3_nt: TGTGCCAGCAGTTACGACGGACAAACGCCGTACTTC
cdr3_aa: CASSYDGQTPYF

clone_size: .
j_call: TRBJ1-1
v_call: TRBV11-1
d_call: .
cdr3_length: 14
cdr3_nt: TGTGCCAGCAGCCCCCGGGACACCAAGGCTGAAGCTTTCTTT
cdr3_aa: CASSPRDTKAEAFF

clone_size: .
j_call: TRBJ1-5
v_call: TRBV4-3
d_call: .
cdr3_length: 13
cdr3_nt: TGCGCCAGCAGCCTGCAGAGCAATCAGCCCCAGCATTTT
cdr3_aa: CASSLQSNQPQHF

clone_size: .
j_call: TRBJ1-3
v_call: TRBV6-1
d_call: .
cdr3_length: 14
cdr3_nt: TGTGCCAGCAGTGACACTTTCTCTGGAAACACCATATATTTT
cdr3_aa: CASSDTFSGNTIYF

clone_size: .
j_call: TRBJ2-2
v_call: TRBV9
d_call: TRBD1
cdr3_length: 13
cdr3_nt: TGTGCCAGCAACAGGGGTAACACCGGGGAGCTGTTTTTT
cdr3_aa: CASNRGNTGELFF

clone_size: .
j_call: TRBJ2-6
v_call: TRBV29-1
d_call: .
cdr3_length: 17
cdr3_nt: TGCAGCGTTGAAGAAAGTTCCAGAACAACGGGGGCCAACGTCCTGACTTTC
cdr3_aa: CSVEESSRTTGANVLTF

clone_size: .
j_call: TRBJ2-2
v_call: TRBV24-1
d_call: TRBD2
cdr3_length: 17
cdr3_nt: TGTGCCACCAGTGAGGCAGGACTAGCCCCTCCTTGGGGGGAGCTGTTTTTT
cdr3_aa: CATSEAGLAPPWGELFF

clone_size: .
j_call: TRBJ2-3
v_call: TRBV5-1
d_call: .
cdr3_length: 13
cdr3_nt: TGCGCCAGCAGCTTGAGGGACACAGATACGCAGTATTTT
cdr3_aa: CASSLRDTDTQYF

clone_size: .
j_call: TRBJ2-1
v_call: TRBV24-1
d_call: TRBD1
cdr3_length: 16
cdr3_nt: TGTGCCACCAGTGATGGGGCCGGGACAGGGCTTCGTGAGCAGTTCTTC
cdr3_aa: CATSDGAGTGLREQFF

clone_size: .
j_call: TRBJ2-3
v_call: TRBV7-2
d_call: .
cdr3_length: 12
cdr3_nt: TGTGCCAGCAGCTTAGCGACAGATACGCAGTATTTT
cdr3_aa: CASSLATDTQYF

clone_size: .
j_call: TRBJ1-3
v_call: TRBV9
d_call: TRBD1
cdr3_length: 15
cdr3_nt: TGTGCCAGCAGCACACAGGGGGACTCTGGAAACACCATATATTTT
cdr3_aa: CASSTQGDSGNTIYF

clone_size: .
j_call: TRBJ1-4
v_call: TRBV18
d_call: .
cdr3_length: 14
cdr3_nt: TGTGCCAGCTCACCAGAAGATTGGTCTGAAAAACTGTTTTTT
cdr3_aa: CASSPEDWSEKLFF

clone_size: .
j_call: TRBJ2-7
v_call: TRBV19
d_call: .
cdr3_length: 15
cdr3_nt: TGTGCCAGTAGCATGGATGTCCCTAGCAGCTACGAGCAGTACTTC
cdr3_aa: CASSMDVPSSYEQYF

clone_size: .
j_call: TRBJ1-1
v_call: TRBV2
d_call: .
cdr3_length: 15
cdr3_nt: TGTGCCAGCAGTGAAGGTTCCACCCGGGGGGCTGAAGCTTTCTTT
cdr3_aa: CASSEGSTRGAEAFF